There are many counts of the clone carrying this TCR beta chain. What it recognizes is unknown. The sample comes from a study of T cell repertoires in cytomegalovirus infection. Study details: In public TCR beta signatures, there were indications of both CMV infection and matching HLA type. Overall study results and limits: HLA-C-restricted CMV clonotypes gave the most frequent clonotype in two of eight donors. Using cumulative public TCR beta family frequency, the authors identified those who carried CMV together with the relevant HLA.

MiXCR was run by TCRdb on the reads, yielding one entry per CDR3 protein. Of 65,000 to 90,000 distinct CDR3 sequences in the sample, over 3.5% are singletons; the top ten hold around a fifth. Sequences were obtained from PBMCs. This sequence was found in a human donor in good health (CMV status not recorded). Some clones in this sample may be carry-over from other donors' samples.

The CDR3 DNA is TGTGCCAGCAGCTTAAACGGCGGAGTAGTCACAGATACGCAGTATTTT. This codes for CASSLNGGVVTDTQYF. The genes are TRBV7-2 and TRBJ2-3; D not resolved. Trimming removed 2 bases at V and 2 bases at J, with 14 bases between. CDR1 is SGHTA and CDR2 is FQGNSA in the germline V gene. CDR3 length equals 16 residues. Full variable domain (missing parts from reference TRBV7-2 and TRBJ2-3): GAGVSQSPSNKVTEKGKDVELRCDPISGHTALYWYRQSLGQGLEFLIYFQGNSAPDKSGLPSDRFSAERTGGSVSTLTIQRTQQEDSAVYLCASSLNGGVVTDTQYFGPGTRLTVL.